One and the same sample provided the 19 T cell receptor beta chains below, sequenced in a study of blood T cells in healthy people across ages. A second 7 to 11 cycle PCR used barcoded and J-beta primers. TCRdb fed the 5' RACE reads into MiXCR, producing one record per CDR3 protein. The table has some 890,000 distinct CDR3 sequences, just under 30% seen once. These same records also appear under a second study, on T cells of mothers and their children.

Sequenced sample: blood. These receptors were collected from a woman aged 35 to 49 in good health.

The chain combines TRBV7-2 with TRBJ2-1; D gene uncertain. Between the trimmed V and J ends, which lost 3 bases and 9 bases, there was a span of 15 bases. Looked up from germline, CDR1 is SGHTA and CDR2 is FQGNSA. This CDR3 contains 14 residues. CDR3 sequence (DNA): TGTGCCAGCAGCTTGGAACCTATAGTTGGTGAGCAGTTCTTC. Residues: CASSLEPIVGEQFF.

The sample holds a few counts of this clonotype. V is TRBV7-2 and J is TRBJ2-5, with a tentative D call TRBD1 (6 bases). Germline V CDR1 and CDR2: SGHTA, FQGNSA. CDR3 length: 17 amino acids. V shed 0 bases and J shed 0 bases, with 14 bases lying between them. The CDR3 protein is CASSLALQGPYQETQYF. The CDR3 region has the DNA TGTGCCAGCAGCTTAGCCCTACAGGGACCGTACCAAGAGACCCAGTACTTC.

The J gene is TRBJ2-1, the V gene TRBV11-1; either TRBD1 or TRBD2 may supply D (6 bases each). CDR1 SGHAT and CDR2 FQDESV come from the germline V gene (reference sequence). CDR3 length: 16 residues. Trimming shortened V by 5 bases and J by 1 base, and 15 bases separated the two germline ends. The CDR3 spells CASSGGGSRSYNEQFF. The CDR3 coding sequence is TGTGCCAGCAGCGGAGGGGGTTCTAGGTCCTACAATGAGCAGTTCTTC.

This clonotype was found a few times. This rearrangement joins TRBV7-2 to TRBJ2-1; 9 bases are shared with TRBD2. Germline V gene lookup returns CDR1 SGHTA and CDR2 FQGNSA. CDR3 length: 17 amino acids. The ends lost 5 bases at V and 4 bases at J; junction bases unmatched: 12. CDR3 in amino acids: CASSLQGAGGGYNEQFF. The CDR3 coding sequence is TGTGCCAGCAGCCTACAAGGGGCGGGGGGGGGATACAATGAGCAGTTCTTC.

This clonotype has a handful of counts. J is TRBJ1-4 and V is TRBV7-8; 7 nucleotides align to TRBD1. Per germline, CDR1 SGHVS and CDR2 FQNEAQ. The CDR3 sequence is 15 residues long. Trimming removed 5 bases from V and 5 bases from J; junction bases left unmatched: 8. The CDR3 DNA is TGTGCCAGCAGCACCCGGGACAGCTTAAATGAAAAACTGTTTTTT. Translated, it gives CASSTRDSLNEKLFF.

A note on this clonotype: One end of the junction varies from germline; a read error may be responsible. The J gene is TRBJ1-2, the V gene TRBV29-1; tentative D call: TRBD1 (5 bases). The CDR3 has 13 residues. CDR1 and CDR2 (germline): SQVTM, ANQGSEA. Here the CDR3 reads CSVDGGTVYGHTF. The CDR3 DNA is TGCAGCGTCGATGGGGGGACGGTCTATGGCCACACCTTC.

This clonotype has just a few counts. The chain uses TRBV30 and TRBJ1-2, with a possible D match to TRBD1 (6 bases). The CDR3 consists of 14 residues. Germline V lookup: CDR1 GTSNPN, CDR2 SVGIG (reference sequence). Trimming took 2 bases from V and 7 from J, leaving 17 bases between them. The CDR3 DNA sequence: TGTGCCTGGAGTCCCGGGTCGGGGGCCGGTGGCTACACCTTC. Protein product: CAWSPGSGAGGYTF.

J is TRBJ2-1 and V is TRBV29-1; 9 bases match TRBD1. The ends lost 3 bases at V and 6 bases at J; junction bases unmatched: 9. Germline CDR1 is SQVTM and CDR2 is ANQGSEA. This CDR3 comprises 15 residues. CDR3 loop: CSVDGGTGSANEQFF. CDR3 coding DNA: TGCAGCGTTGATGGTGGGACAGGGAGCGCCAATGAGCAGTTCTTC.

The rearrangement links TRBV12-3 or TRBV12-4 to TRBJ2-5; 8 bases fit TRBD1. The J segment lost 5 bases and the V segment lost 5 bases, leaving 13 bases of the junction unmatched. This CDR3 region has 16 residues. CDR3 amino acids: CASSPSETGVRETQYF. CDR3 in DNA: TGTGCCAGCAGTCCCTCTGAGACAGGGGTCCGTGAGACCCAGTACTTC.

Ten or more counts support this clonotype. The V call is TRBV2, the J call TRBJ2-7; 9 bases map to TRBD1. Germline V gene sequence: CDR1 SNHLY, CDR2 FYNNEI. This CDR3 is built from 15 residues. The V segment lost 1 base and the J segment 4 bases; nucleotides outside the gene matches: 5. CDR3 DNA sequence: TGTGCCAGCAGTGAAGGCGACAGGGGGATATACGAGCAGTACTTC. Protein sequence: CASSEGDRGIYEQYF.

The V call is TRBV28, the J call TRBJ2-1; D call uncertain. The CDR3 runs 13 residues. V was pared by 2 bases and J by 2 bases, with 4 bases between. CDR1 is MDHEN and CDR2 is SYDVKM in the germline V gene. Here the CDR3 reads CASSLNPYNEQFF. As DNA, the CDR3 is TGTGCCAGCAGTTTAAATCCCTACAATGAGCAGTTCTTC. Looking up the rest from reference TRBV28 and TRBJ2-1 gives the full variable domain: DVKVTQSSRYLVKRTGEKVFLECVQDMDHENMFWYRQDPGLGLRLIYFSYDVKMKEKGDIPEGYSVSREKKERFSLILESASTNQTSMYLCASSLNPYNEQFFGPGTRLTVL.

The rearrangement joins TRBV20-1 to TRBJ1-2; D remains ambiguous. Trimming removed 3 bases at V and 4 bases at J, with 9 bases between. This CDR3 spans 12 amino acids. Per germline, CDR1 DFQATT and CDR2 SNEGSKA (reference sequence). The DNA of the CDR3 is TGCAGTGCTAGGTTCCTTCGCTATGGCTACACCTTC. The encoded protein is CSARFLRYGYTF.

The V call is TRBV6-2 or TRBV6-3, the J call TRBJ1-1, with a weak D call TRBD1 (5 bases). CDR1 MNHEY and CDR2 SVGEGT come from the germline V gene. Trimming shortened V by 2 bases and J by 3 bases, and 10 bases separated the two germline ends. The length of the CDR3 is 14 residues. The DNA of the CDR3 is TGTGCCAGCAGTTACGCCCTAGGGGACACTGAAGCTTTCTTT. Translated, it gives CASSYALGDTEAFF.

The V call is TRBV4-3, the J call TRBJ2-2, with 9 bases lining up with TRBD2. The V and J ends lost 0 bases and 3 bases, in that order; junction bases with no gene match: 2. CDR1 is LGHNA and CDR2 is YSLEER in the germline V gene. CDR3 length equals 16 residues. CDR3 sequence: CASSQDGGGDTGELFF. DNA for the CDR3: TGCGCCAGCAGCCAAGATGGCGGGGGGGACACCGGGGAGCTGTTTTTT.

In DNA form, the CDR3 reads TGTGCCAGCTCACCGAGGTCCACCTACTACGAGCAGTACTTC. Translation gives CASSPRSTYYEQYF. V and J are TRBV18 and TRBJ2-7, with D uncertain. Germline CDR1 and CDR2: KGHSH and LQKENI. V was clipped by 3 bases and J by 3 bases, with 12 bases between them. There are 14 residues in the CDR3.

The rearrangement uses TRBV27 and TRBJ1-2; D perhaps matches TRBD1 (5 bases). The germline V gene has CDR1 MNHEY and CDR2 SMNVEV (reference sequence). The V and J ends lost 5 bases and 2 bases respectively, with 12 bases between them. The CDR3 has 14 residues. The CDR3 loop reads CASSRTGRNYGYTF. In DNA, the CDR3 is TGTGCCAGCAGTCGAACAGGCCGAAACTATGGCTACACCTTC.

This sequence joins TRBV20-1 and TRBJ1-1; D is possibly TRBD1 (5 bases). Per germline, CDR1 DFQATT and CDR2 SNEGSKA (reference sequence). With 6 bases removed from V and 4 bases from J, the gap between germline ends came to 15 bases. The CDR3 loop spans 13 amino acids. CDR3 region: CSAGGGIGTEAFF. CDR3 DNA sequence: TGCAGTGCAGGTGGGGGGATTGGCACTGAAGCTTTCTTT.

The chain employs TRBV30 and TRBJ1-6; D call uncertain. CDR1 is GTSNPN and CDR2 is SVGIG in the germline V gene (reference sequence). Trimming took 3 bases from V and 8 from J, leaving 8 bases between them. The CDR3 has 12 residues. As DNA, the CDR3 is TGTGCCTGGAGGAGGTTGGATTCACCCCTCCACTTT. Its translation is CAWRRLDSPLHF.

The chain combines TRBV5-6 with TRBJ1-1; 8 bases line up with TRBD1. The CDR3 extends over 17 amino acids. CDR1 is SGHDT, CDR2 YYEEEE, per germline. V lost 6 bases and J lost 0; bases outside the gene matches: 13. The CDR3 loop is CASTEVLGQALNTEAFF. In DNA, the CDR3 is TGTGCCAGCACCGAGGTCTTGGGACAGGCCTTGAACACTGAAGCTTTCTTT.